This is a list of T cell receptor beta chains from one sample in a study of blood T cell repertoires in COVID-19. Assay used: immunoSEQ multiplex PCR; TCRdb lists only in-frame clones, some missing. The data hold about 270,000 clones, with roughly nine tenths observed a single time. The sample was PBMCs or T cells enriched from blood (not recorded which). The source is a woman aged 50 to 65 who had recovered from COVID-19. CDR3s include the opening cysteine and the closing phenylalanine or tryptophan. D genes are given only for firm matches. Clone sizes are given selectively: once, few, many, or a class where the clone is expanded.

d_call	v_call	j_call	clone_size	cdr3_aa	cdr3_nt
.	TRBV7-3	TRBJ2-7	once	CASSLTPGVGALGEQYF	TGTGCCAGCAGCTTAACACCCGGGGTGGGAGCATTGGGCGAGCAGTACTTC
TRBD1	TRBV18	TRBJ1-1	few	CASSPSTGGNTEAFF	TGTGCCAGCTCACCATCGACAGGGGGCAACACTGAAGCTTTCTTT
TRBD2	TRBV28	TRBJ2-7	few	CASSPHSGNSYEQYF	TGTGCCAGCAGTCCCCATAGCGGGAACTCCTACGAGCAGTACTTC
.	TRBV4-3	TRBJ2-7	.	CASSRTQAIDEQYF	TGCGCCAGCAGCCGCACACAGGCGATCGACGAGCAGTACTTC
TRBD1	TRBV5-6	TRBJ2-7	.	CASSKGTGGPYEQYF	TGTGCCAGCAGCAAGGGGACAGGGGGCCCCTACGAGCAGTACTTC
.	TRBV29-1	TRBJ2-5	.	CSVEVIGETQYF	TGCAGCGTTGAGGTCATCGGGGAGACCCAGTACTTC
.	TRBV28	TRBJ1-1	.	CASSFWGQETFF	TGTGCCAGCAGTTTCTGGGGGCAGGAGACTTTCTTT
.	TRBV7-6	TRBJ1-6	.	CASSLSGVDSPLHF	TGTGCCAGCAGCTTATCGGGGGTTGATTCACCCCTCCACTTT
.	TRBV30	TRBJ1-4	.	CAWSGQDEKLFF	TGTGCCTGGAGTGGACAGGATGAAAAACTGTTTTTT
.	TRBV5-4	TRBJ2-3	.	CASSLAQGRVGTQYF	TGTGCCAGCAGCTTGGCCCAGGGGCGGGTAGGTACGCAGTATTTT
.	TRBV28	TRBJ1-2	.	CAIDAGVGYGYTF	TGTGCCATAGACGCAGGGGTTGGCTATGGCTACACCTTC
.	TRBV7-2	TRBJ1-2	once	CASSLATTGNYGYTF	TGTGCCAGCAGCTTAGCGACTACAGGGAACTATGGCTACACCTTC
.	TRBV27	TRBJ2-7	.	CARTASSYEQYF	TGTGCCCGGACAGCGAGCTCCTACGAGCAGTACTTC
.	TRBV11-3	TRBJ2-3	.	CASSSSTDTQYF	TGTGCCAGCAGTTCTAGCACAGATACGCAGTATTTT
.	TRBV6-2/TRBV6-3	TRBJ2-5	.	CASSFGGLQETQYF	TGTGCCAGCAGTTTTGGCGGGCTGCAAGAGACCCAGTACTTC
.	TRBV7-8	TRBJ1-2	few	CASSLQEMYGYTF	TGTGCCAGCAGCCTACAGGAGATGTATGGCTACACCTTC
TRBD1	TRBV28	TRBJ2-7	.	CASSRTGVAYEQYF	TGTGCCAGCAGTCGGACAGGGGTTGCCTACGAGCAGTACTTC
TRBD2	TRBV5-1	TRBJ2-2	.	CASSSGGGETGELFF	TGCGCCAGCAGCTCGGGAGGCGGGGAGACCGGGGAGCTGTTTTTT
TRBD1	TRBV19	TRBJ1-6	.	CASGRNSGQGPPLHF	TGTGCCAGTGGCAGGAACTCGGGACAGGGGCCACCCCTCCACTTT
TRBD2	TRBV6-2/TRBV6-3	TRBJ2-1	.	CASSEPSGSYNEQFF	TGTGCCAGCAGTGAGCCTAGCGGTAGTTACAATGAGCAGTTCTTC
TRBD2	TRBV5-4	TRBJ2-7	.	CASSLGRGDEQYF	TGTGCCAGCAGCTTGGGACGGGGGGACGAGCAGTACTTC
TRBD1	TRBV14	TRBJ1-1	few	CASSRATGGRITEAFF	TGTGCCAGCAGCCGCGCGACAGGGGGCAGGATTACTGAAGCTTTCTTT
.	TRBV6-2/TRBV6-3	TRBJ2-3	few	CASSYTGTRTDTQYF	TGTGCCAGCAGTTACACCGGGACACGCACAGATACGCAGTATTTT
TRBD1	TRBV28	TRBJ1-2	few	CASSLTLTGDKGGYTF	TGTGCCAGCAGCCTAACCTTGACAGGGGATAAGGGTGGCTACACCTTC
.	TRBV24-1	TRBJ2-5	.	CATSDPGGSGTQYF	TGTGCCACCAGTGATCCGGGCGGCAGCGGGACCCAGTACTTC
.	TRBV7-3	TRBJ1-4	.	CASSCKERQKLPTNEKLFF	TGTGCCAGCAGCTGCAAAGAACGACAGAAGCTCCCAACTAATGAAAAACTGTTTTTT
.	TRBV2	TRBJ2-1	once	CASSVPEEASAYNEQFF	TGTGCCAGCAGTGTCCCAGAGGAGGCGTCGGCCTACAATGAGCAGTTCTTC
TRBD1	TRBV5-1	TRBJ1-3	.	CASSPSGTGYSGNTIYF	TGCGCCAGCAGCCCCTCCGGGACAGGGTATTCTGGAAACACCATATATTTT
TRBD2	TRBV5-4	TRBJ2-3	.	CASSLDVTSGSPPDTQYF	TGTGCCAGCAGCTTGGACGTTACTAGCGGGAGTCCCCCAGATACGCAGTATTTT
.	TRBV7-2	TRBJ2-1	.	CASSTEGGQIPPNEQFF	TGTGCCAGCAGCACGGAGGGCGGACAAATCCCCCCCAATGAGCAGTTCTTC
.	TRBV28	TRBJ1-1	few	CASKVVDRTVNTEAFF	TGTGCCAGCAAGGTCGTCGATCGGACAGTGAACACTGAAGCTTTCTTT
TRBD1	TRBV7-8	TRBJ1-5	.	CASSPGQGFQPQHF	TGTGCCAGCAGCCCAGGACAGGGGTTCCAGCCCCAGCATTTT
.	TRBV7-3	TRBJ1-1	.	CASSLTRATEAFF	TGTGCCAGCAGCTTAACGCGCGCCACTGAAGCTTTCTTT
.	TRBV6-5	TRBJ1-5	.	CASSYSRSLQPQHF	TGTGCCAGCAGTTACTCCAGGTCCCTTCAGCCCCAGCATTTT
.	TRBV28	TRBJ2-5	.	CASRSAGETQYF	TGTGCCAGCAGGTCGGCGGGAGAGACCCAGTACTTC
.	TRBV7-8	TRBJ1-1	.	CASSLVAGNTEAFF	TGTGCCAGCAGCTTAGTTGCGGGGAACACTGAAGCTTTCTTT
.	TRBV7-2	TRBJ1-1	.	CASSQNRVNTEAFF	TGTGCCAGCAGCCAAAACAGGGTTAACACTGAAGCTTTCTTT
.	TRBV29-1	TRBJ1-5	.	CSVGEGGSQPQHF	TGCAGCGTTGGCGAAGGGGGTAGTCAGCCCCAGCATTTT
.	TRBV20-1	TRBJ1-2	.	CSVQEAGYTF	TGCAGTGTCCAAGAGGCCGGCTACACCTTC
TRBD1	TRBV9	TRBJ1-1	.	CASSGNRGLVTEAFF	TGTGCCAGCAGCGGTAACAGGGGGCTCGTAACTGAAGCTTTCTTT
.	TRBV29-1	TRBJ1-5	.	CSVDTGEGNQPQHF	TGCAGCGTTGATACCGGGGAAGGCAATCAGCCCCAGCATTTT
TRBD1	TRBV6-4	TRBJ2-7	few	CASRTGSHEQYF	TGTGCCAGCAGGACAGGGTCCCACGAGCAGTACTTC
TRBD2	TRBV27	TRBJ2-2	.	CASSRIAGGPDTGELFF	TGTGCCAGCAGTCGGATAGCGGGAGGGCCTGACACCGGGGAGCTGTTTTTT
TRBD1	TRBV7-9	TRBJ1-2	.	CASSWTGTGYTF	TGTGCCAGCAGCTGGACAGGGACGGGCTACACCTTC
TRBD1	TRBV2	TRBJ2-7	many	CASRGGFSYEQYF	TGTGCCAGCAGAGGGGGCTTCTCCTACGAGCAGTACTTC
TRBD1	TRBV9	TRBJ1-2	.	CASSVSGTGNYGYTF	TGTGCCAGCAGCGTTTCGGGGACAGGCAACTATGGCTACACCTTC
.	TRBV18	TRBJ2-5	once	CASSPMGAHGETQYF	TGTGCCAGCTCACCAATGGGGGCGCATGGGGAGACCCAGTACTTC
.	TRBV6-5	TRBJ1-2	.	CASSYSRTANYGYTF	TGTGCCAGCAGTTACTCTCGAACAGCAAACTATGGCTACACCTTC
.	TRBV28	TRBJ1-1	.	CASRKGRVRQDTEAFF	TGTGCCAGCAGAAAAGGGAGGGTGAGACAGGATACTGAAGCTTTCTTT
.	TRBV6-2/TRBV6-3	TRBJ1-5	.	CASSLGQFPYQPQHF	TGTGCCAGCAGCCTCGGACAGTTTCCTTATCAGCCCCAGCATTTT
TRBD2	TRBV4-1	TRBJ2-1	.	CASSPDLAGYYNEQFF	TGCGCCAGCAGCCCAGACCTAGCGGGATACTACAATGAGCAGTTCTTC
TRBD2	TRBV10-3	TRBJ2-1	.	CVKMHSGRGLVENEQFF	TGTGTCAAGATGCATAGCGGGAGAGGTTTGGTTGAGAATGAGCAGTTCTTC
.	TRBV4-2	TRBJ1-1	.	CASSQGRWSNTEAFF	TGTGCCAGCAGCCAAGGGCGGTGGTCGAACACTGAAGCTTTCTTT
.	TRBV7-9	TRBJ1-1	once	CASRGEGATEAFF	TGTGCCAGCCGAGGTGAAGGTGCCACTGAAGCTTTCTTT
.	TRBV9	TRBJ2-3	.	CASSPSAGTTDTQYF	TGTGCCAGCAGCCCCTCGGCAGGAACCACAGATACGCAGTATTTT
.	TRBV5-5	TRBJ1-3	.	CASSLDEGAAGNTIYF	TGTGCCAGCAGCTTGGACGAGGGTGCCGCTGGAAACACCATATATTTT
.	TRBV28	TRBJ2-1	.	CASSSYNEQFF	TGTGCCAGCAGCTCTTATAATGAGCAGTTCTTC
TRBD1	TRBV7-2	TRBJ2-1	.	CASSIQGAPRNEQFF	TGTGCCAGCAGCATCCAGGGGGCCCCCCGCAATGAGCAGTTCTTC
.	TRBV23-1	TRBJ2-1	.	CAVDGVRLYNEQFF	TGCGCCGTCGACGGGGTACGGCTATACAATGAGCAGTTCTTC